The next 4 T cell receptor beta chains were all read from a single sample in a study of cytomegalovirus exposure and HLA in healthy donors. The PCR employed 60 Vbeta primers together with 13 Jbeta primers. Profiling relied on immunoSEQ multiplex PCR, and the TCRdb table lists in-frame clones only, not all of them. The repertoire consists of some 130,000 clones, with approximately 80% occurring once and the leading ten covering less than 2%. Sequencing used PBMCs. The receptor source for this set is a young woman in good health and CMV-seronegative.

CDR3: CSALGEETQYF. The CDR3 bases are TGCAGCGCGCTGGGAGAAGAGACCCAGTACTTC. The chain uses TRBV20-1 and TRBJ2-5, with TRBD2 as a possible D gene (5 bases). The CDR3 totals 11 residues. Germline V gene sequence: CDR1 DFQATT, CDR2 SNEGSKA (reference sequence).

The gene calls are TRBV5-6 and TRBJ2-7, with TRBD2 matching over 10 bases. V trimming: 2 bases; J trimming: 5 bases; junction bases outside the gene matches: 10. CDR1 is SGHDT, CDR2 YYEEEE, per germline. The CDR3 is made up of 16 amino acids. CDR3 loop: CASSFRSSGSFNEQYF. The CDR3 DNA is TGTGCCAGCAGCTTTCGGTCTAGCGGGAGTTTCAACGAGCAGTACTTC.

V usage is TRBV5-6 and J usage is TRBJ1-2, with a weak D call TRBD1 (5 bases). Germline CDR1 reads SGHDT; CDR2 reads YYEEEE. This CDR3 has 15 residues. The V and J ends lost 6 bases and 2 bases respectively, with 17 bases between them. The CDR3 region is CASTLLGGGNYGYTF. As DNA, the CDR3 is TGTGCCAGCACCCTGCTTGGCGGGGGGAACTATGGCTACACCTTC.

The chain uses TRBV7-2 and TRBJ1-5, with D unresolved. CDR3 length: 13 amino acids. The V gene lost 2 bases and the J gene lost 2 bases, with 4 bases spanning the gap. Germline V gene sequence: CDR1 SGHTA, CDR2 FQGNSA. The DNA of the CDR3 is TGTGCCAGCAGCTTAAAGCGCAATCAGCCCCAGCATTTT. It specifies CASSLKRNQPQHF.